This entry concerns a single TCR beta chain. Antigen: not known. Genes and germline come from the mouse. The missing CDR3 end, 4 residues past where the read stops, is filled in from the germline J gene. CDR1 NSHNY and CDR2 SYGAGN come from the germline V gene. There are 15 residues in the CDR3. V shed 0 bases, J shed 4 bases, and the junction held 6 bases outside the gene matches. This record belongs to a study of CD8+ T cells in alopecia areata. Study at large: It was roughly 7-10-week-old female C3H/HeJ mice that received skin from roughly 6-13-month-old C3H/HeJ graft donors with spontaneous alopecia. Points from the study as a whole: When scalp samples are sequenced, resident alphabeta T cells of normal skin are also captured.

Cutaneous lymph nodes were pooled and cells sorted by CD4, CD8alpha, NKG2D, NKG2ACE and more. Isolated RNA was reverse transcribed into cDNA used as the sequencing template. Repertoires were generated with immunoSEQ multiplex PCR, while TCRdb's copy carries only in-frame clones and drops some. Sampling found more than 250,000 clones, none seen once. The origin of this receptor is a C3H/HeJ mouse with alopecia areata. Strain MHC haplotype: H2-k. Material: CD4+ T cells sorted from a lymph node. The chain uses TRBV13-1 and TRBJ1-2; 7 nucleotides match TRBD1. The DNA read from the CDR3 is TGTGCCAGCAGTGATGCGACAGGGAAGGGCTCC. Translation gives CASSDATGKGS. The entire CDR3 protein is CASSDATGKGSDYTF.